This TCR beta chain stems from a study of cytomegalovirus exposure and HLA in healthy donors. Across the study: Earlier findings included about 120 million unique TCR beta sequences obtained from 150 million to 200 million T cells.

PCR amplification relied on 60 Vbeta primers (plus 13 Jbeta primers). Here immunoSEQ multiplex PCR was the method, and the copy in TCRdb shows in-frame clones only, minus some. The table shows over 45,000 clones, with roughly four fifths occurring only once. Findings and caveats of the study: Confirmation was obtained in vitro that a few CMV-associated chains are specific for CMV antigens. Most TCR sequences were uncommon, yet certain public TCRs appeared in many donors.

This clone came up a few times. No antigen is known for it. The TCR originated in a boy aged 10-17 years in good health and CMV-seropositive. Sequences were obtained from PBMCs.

In nucleotides, the CDR3 is TGTGCCAGCCAGGGACAGGGGAACACTGAAGCTTTCTTT. This sequence encodes CASQGQGNTEAFF. The V call is TRBV5-4, the J call TRBJ1-1, with 9 bases identical to TRBD1. After removal of 7 bases from V and 1 base from J, the junction contained 2 bases not matched to a gene. In germline, CDR1 is SGHNT, CDR2 YYREEE (reference sequence). This CDR3 comprises 13 residues. Drawing the rest from reference TRBV5-4 and TRBJ1-1, the complete variable domain is ETGVTQSPTHLIKTRGQQVTLRCSSQSGHNTVSWYQQALGQGPQFIFQYYREEENGRGNFPPRFSGLQFPNYSSELNVNALELDDSALYLCASQGQGNTEAFFGQGTRLTVV.